These 31 T cell receptor beta chains were all obtained from the same sample, sequenced in a study of CD8 T cells in Susac syndrome. Reverse transcription used roughly 0.5 to 1 ug RNA and random hexamers. TCRdb used MiXCR to reprocess the immunoSEQ multiplex PCR reads, holding one entry per CDR3 protein. The repertoire includes hundreds of thousands of distinct CDR3 sequences, 80% to 95% of them detected once, and 0.065% to 0.075% sits in the top ten. The material sequenced was CD4+ T cells from PBMCs. These TCRs come from a human donor with multiple sclerosis.

The V call is TRBV5-4, the J call TRBJ2-1; tentative D call: TRBD2 (6 bases). The CDR3 contains 16 residues. Deletions cut 1 base from V and 3 bases from J, with 14 bases between. CDR1 and CDR2 from the germline V gene are SGHNT and YYREEE (reference sequence). As DNA, the CDR3 is TGTGCCAGCAGCTTGACATCGGGACTGAGCTACAATGAGCAGTTCTTC. This translates into CASSLTSGLSYNEQFF. Variable domain in full (rest from reference TRBV5-4 and TRBJ2-1): ETGVTQSPTHLIKTRGQQVTLRCSSQSGHNTVSWYQQALGQGPQFIFQYYREEENGRGNFPPRFSGLQFPNYSSELNVNALELDDSALYLCASSLTSGLSYNEQFFGPGTRLTVL.

The V and J genes are TRBV7-9 and TRBJ2-3; 7 nucleotides line up with TRBD1. Trimming took 2 bases from V and 1 from J; bases not matched to a gene: 6. There are 16 residues in the CDR3. CDR1 SEHNR and CDR2 FQNEAQ come from the germline V gene (reference sequence). The CDR3 DNA sequence: TGTGCCAGCAGCTTAACGCCCGACAGGGGCACAGATACGCAGTATTTT. Protein sequence: CASSLTPDRGTDTQYF.

The chain combines TRBV7-9 with TRBJ2-6; 7 bases are a match to TRBD2. With 1 base clipped from V and 1 base from J, the junction kept 10 bases outside the gene matches. This CDR3 comprises 19 residues. CDR1 is SEHNR, CDR2 FQNEAQ, per germline (reference sequence). The CDR3 DNA reads as TGTGCCAGCAGCTTAGGCCCTAGCGGCCACATTTCTGGGGCCAACGTCCTGACTTTC. Translation: CASSLGPSGHISGANVLTF.

This sequence joins TRBV20-1 and TRBJ2-5; D is possibly TRBD1 (5 bases). The ends were cut back, 0 bases at V and 9 bases at J, with 17 bases in the middle. Germline values: CDR1 DFQATT, CDR2 SNEGSKA (reference sequence). There are 14 residues in the CDR3. Written as DNA, the CDR3 is TGCAGTGCTAGAGATCTCAGTAGGCCACAGGCCCAGTACTTC. Translated, it gives CSARDLSRPQAQYF.

The V gene is TRBV30, the J gene TRBJ1-6, with D hard to call. This CDR3 contains 14 residues. Trimming removed 5 bases at V and 7 bases at J, with 15 bases between. Germline V CDR1 and CDR2: GTSNPN, SVGIG (reference sequence). In DNA, the CDR3 is TGTGCCTGGGGGAGAACAACTCTAAATTCACCCCTCCACTTT. Its protein is CAWGRTTLNSPLHF.

The chain employs TRBV28 and TRBJ2-5; 7 nucleotides line up with TRBD1. CDR1 is MDHEN, CDR2 SYDVKM, per germline. This CDR3 has 15 amino acids. V lost 5 bases and J lost 5; bases outside the gene matches: 11. The CDR3 sequence: CASSDQDRKGETQYF. CDR3 in DNA: TGTGCCAGCAGTGACCAGGACAGGAAGGGGGAGACCCAGTACTTC.

This clonotype was counted once. V usage is TRBV10-3 and J usage is TRBJ2-3; D is unresolved. V shed 3 bases and J shed 1 base, with 2 bases lying between them. Looked up from germline, CDR1 is ENHRY and CDR2 is SYGVKD. CDR3 length equals 12 residues. As DNA, the CDR3 is TGTGCCATCAGTGACCGCACAGATACGCAGTATTTT. Translation gives CAISDRTDTQYF.

The chain uses TRBV29-1 and TRBJ2-5; 10 positions agree with TRBD2. The CDR3 runs to 16 residues. Germline V gene lookup returns CDR1 SQVTM and CDR2 ANQGSEA. Trimming at V came to 6 bases and at J to 5 bases, leaving 15 bases not matched to a gene. CDR3 region: CSVWGGSSGGRETQYF. In DNA, the CDR3 is TGCAGCGTGTGGGGAGGGAGTAGCGGGGGGCGTGAGACCCAGTACTTC.

The V and J genes are TRBV9 and TRBJ2-5; D uncertain. V was trimmed by 0 bases and J by 4 bases, leaving 7 bases between them. Germline-derived CDR1 and CDR2 are SGDLS and YYNGEE. CDR3 length equals 13 residues. As DNA, the CDR3 is TGTGCCAGCAGCGTAGTTCCGGGAGAGACCCAGTACTTC. Translating it yields CASSVVPGETQYF.

The chain employs TRBV5-1 and TRBJ2-1; 12 positions agree with TRBD2. Germline V CDR1 and CDR2: SGHRS, YFSETQ. After removal of 0 bases from V and 9 bases from J, the junction contained 7 bases not matched to a gene. This CDR3 is built from 16 residues. Written as DNA, the CDR3 is TGCGCCAGCAGCTTGGATTGGACTAGCGGGGTCGGTGAGCAGTTCTTC. Its protein is CASSLDWTSGVGEQFF.

This clonotype was counted only a few times. The chain is built from TRBV7-8 and TRBJ1-1, with D tentatively TRBD1 (5 bases). Germline CDR1 reads SGHVS; CDR2 reads FQNEAQ. The germline V and J ends were trimmed by 1 base and 3 bases, with 9 bases remaining between them. The CDR3 covers 14 residues. This chain's CDR3 is CASSLGRGDTEAFF. In nucleotides, the CDR3 is TGTGCCAGCAGCTTAGGACGGGGGGACACTGAAGCTTTCTTT.

The chain couples TRBV10-3 to TRBJ2-5; D possibly corresponds to TRBD2 (6 bases). V shed 10 bases and J shed 8 bases, with 26 bases lying between them. CDR3 length: 15 residues. Germline lookup yields CDR1 ENHRY and CDR2 SYGVKD. The CDR3 is CASAAAQTGGDTQYF. As DNA, the CDR3 is TGTGCCAGCGCCGCGGCACAAACCGGGGGAGATACCCAGTACTTC.

V gene TRBV4-2 combines with J gene TRBJ2-1, with 10 bases that match TRBD2. Losses at the gene ends were 1 base for V and 8 bases for J; bases not matched to a gene: 8. Germline V gene data show CDR1 as LGHNA and CDR2 as YNFKEQ. CDR3 length: 16 amino acids. In DNA, the CDR3 is TGTGCCAGCAGCCAAGTACCAGCGGGAGGGGGGGATGAGCAGTTCTTC. Protein: CASSQVPAGGGDEQFF.

A single count supports this clonotype. V gene TRBV12-5 combines with J gene TRBJ1-1; D call uncertain. Trimming took 2 bases from V and 7 from J, leaving 8 bases between them. The CDR3 contains 12 residues. Germline values: CDR1 LGHNT, CDR2 FRNRAP. The CDR3 region has the DNA TGTGCTAGTGGTTTGCTCCGGGGTGAAGCTTTCTTT. Amino acid sequence: CASGLLRGEAFF.

This clonotype showed up just a few times. The V gene is TRBV11-3, the J gene TRBJ2-1, with 12 bases fitting TRBD2. This CDR3 spans 17 amino acids. The J segment lost 7 bases and the V segment lost 5 bases, leaving 12 bases of the junction unmatched. Looked up from germline, CDR1 is SGHNT and CDR2 is YENEEA. CDR3 region: CASSPMTSGSRLNEQFF. CDR3 DNA sequence: TGTGCCAGCAGCCCAATGACTAGCGGGAGTCGGCTGAATGAGCAGTTCTTC.

CDR3 DNA: TGTGCCACCAGGGGGACTAGCGGAAACAATGAGCAGTTCTTC. It encodes CATRGTSGNNEQFF. The V gene is TRBV24-1, the J gene TRBJ2-1; 11 bases are a match to TRBD2. This CDR3 has 14 residues. Germline-derived CDR1 and CDR2 are KGHDR and SFDVKD. The V segment lost 7 bases and the J segment 5 bases; nucleotides outside the gene matches: 3.

The CDR3 DNA is TGTGCCAGCAGTTCGGGACAGAGCTATGGCTACACCTTC. Translated, it gives CASSSGQSYGYTF. The rearrangement uses TRBV12-3 or TRBV12-4 and TRBJ1-2; 7 nucleotides agree with TRBD1. After removal of 4 bases from V and 4 bases from J, the junction contained 3 bases not matched to a gene. The CDR3 spans 13 residues.

This chain joins TRBV5-1 and TRBJ2-2; the D gene is possibly TRBD1 (6 bases). CDR1 is SGHRS and CDR2 is YFSETQ in the germline V gene. The V gene lost 3 bases and the J gene lost 6 bases, with 15 bases spanning the gap. This CDR3 contains 15 residues. The CDR3 reads CASSSQGEAAGELFF. CDR3 coding DNA: TGCGCCAGCAGCTCACAGGGAGAGGCGGCCGGGGAGCTGTTTTTT.

DNA for the CDR3: TGTGCCAGCAGCCAAGATCTAGCGGGAGTCCCAGAGACCCAGTACTTC. Translated: CASSQDLAGVPETQYF. This sequence joins TRBV3-1 and TRBJ2-5; 10 positions match TRBD2. Germline V CDR1 and CDR2: LGHDT, YNNKEL (reference sequence). V was clipped by 0 bases and J by 4 bases; unmatched bases: 5. The CDR3 covers 16 residues.

The table lists this clonotype with a count of one. The chain employs TRBV5-1 and TRBJ1-4; 9 positions match TRBD1. Germline V lookup: CDR1 SGHRS, CDR2 YFSETQ. The CDR3 totals 19 residues. With 1 base clipped from V and 0 bases from J, the junction kept 10 bases outside the gene matches. The CDR3 nucleotides are TGCGCCAGCAGCTTGCCGGGGGACAGGGATCCTGCAACTAATGAAAAACTGTTTTTT. Protein sequence: CASSLPGDRDPATNEKLFF.

This chain uses TRBV5-4 with TRBJ1-5, with D maybe TRBD1 (6 bases). V lost 5 bases and J lost 6, with 15 bases in between. Germline V gene lookup returns CDR1 SGHNT and CDR2 YYREEE (reference sequence). The CDR3 has 14 amino acids. DNA of the CDR3: TGTGCCAGCAGTATGGGAGGGGGGAGTCAGCCCCAGCATTTT. This encodes CASSMGGGSQPQHF.

In DNA form, the CDR3 reads TGTGCCAGCAGCGACACCCCTTTTGGAAATGAGCAGTTCTTC. It is translated as CASSDTPFGNEQFF. The genes are TRBV7-8 and TRBJ2-1; no reliable D call. The ends were cut back, 5 bases at V and 7 bases at J, with 15 bases in the middle. CDR3 length equals 14 residues. CDR1 and CDR2 (germline): SGHVS, FQNEAQ.

The chain uses TRBV12-3 or TRBV12-4 and TRBJ1-2; 8 positions agree with TRBD1. Unmatched junction bases numbered 8, after V lost 7 bases and J lost 4 bases. The CDR3 has 14 residues. Here the CDR3 reads CASTKTGTGYGYTF. Written as DNA, the CDR3 is TGTGCCAGCACCAAAACCGGGACAGGCTATGGCTACACCTTC.

The chain is built from TRBV2 and TRBJ2-7, with a tentative D call TRBD2 (7 bases). This CDR3 region has 13 residues. Germline V gene sequence: CDR1 SNHLY, CDR2 FYNNEI. The V end lost 7 bases, the J end lost 3 bases, and 13 bases lay between the germline ends. CDR3 sequence (DNA): TGTGCCAGCACCCGCGGGGGCCTCTACGAGCAGTACGTC. Translation gives CASTRGGLYEQYV.

CDR3 amino acids: CASSPFLTRVYGYTF. In DNA form, the CDR3 reads TGTGCCAGCAGTCCCTTCTTGACGAGGGTCTATGGCTACACCTTC. The chain couples TRBV28 to TRBJ1-2; no firm D call. V lost 5 bases and J lost 4, with 17 bases in between. CDR1 and CDR2 from the germline V gene are MDHEN and SYDVKM. This CDR3 has 15 amino acids.

This rearrangement joins TRBV18 to TRBJ1-2; tentative D call: TRBD1 (6 bases). The V gene's germline CDR1 is KGHSH and CDR2 LQKENI. The CDR3 extends over 14 amino acids. V was shortened by 5 bases and J by 3 bases, with 13 bases between the two germline ends. The CDR3 coding sequence is TGTGCCAGCTCAGCGGGACACGCGGACTATGGCTACACCTTC. This gives the protein CASSAGHADYGYTF.

J is TRBJ1-1 and V is TRBV13; D call uncertain. Germline V gene data show CDR1 as PRHDT and CDR2 as FYEKMQ (reference sequence). Trimming removed 0 bases at V and 4 bases at J, with 15 bases between. The CDR3 has 16 residues. CDR3 in amino acids: CASSLGLLASVTEAFF. The CDR3 DNA follows: TGTGCCAGCAGCTTAGGCCTTTTGGCGTCGGTCACTGAAGCTTTCTTT. The full variable domain, with the rest looked up from reference TRBV13 and TRBJ1-1, is AAGVIQSPRHLIKEKRETATLKCYPIPRHDTVYWYQQGPGQDPQFLISFYEKMQSDKGSIPDRFSAQQFSDYHSELNMSSLELGDSALYFCASSLGLLASVTEAFFGQGTRLTVV.

In this sample, this clonotype turned up once. The chain links TRBV6-6 to TRBJ2-7; D is possibly TRBD2 (6 bases). CDR3 size: 13 residues. The V end was cut by 11 bases, the J end by 5 bases, with 19 bases between. Looked up from germline, CDR1 is MNHNY and CDR2 is SVGAGI (reference sequence). CDR3 residues: CAGFIADCDEQYV. DNA of the CDR3: TGTGCCGGATTCATAGCGGACTGCGACGAGCAGTACGTC.

The chain joins TRBV2 to TRBJ1-5; unclear D gene. Between the trimmed V and J ends, which lost 6 bases and 3 bases, there was a span of 12 bases. The germline V gene encodes CDR1 SNHLY and CDR2 FYNNEI. This CDR3 has 14 amino acids. The CDR3 DNA reads as TGTGCCAGCAGGGGAGGGCCCATCAATCAGCCCCAGCATTTT. This sequence encodes CASRGGPINQPQHF. Looking up the rest from reference TRBV2 and TRBJ1-5 gives the full variable domain: EPEVTQTPSHQVTQMGQEVILRCVPISNHLYFYWYRQILGQKVEFLVSFYNNEISEKSEIFDDQFSVERPDGSNFTLKIRSTKLEDSAMYFCASRGGPINQPQHFGDGTRLSIL.

The V and J genes are TRBV12-3 or TRBV12-4 and TRBJ1-2; no definite D call. V was cut by 4 bases and J by 8 bases, with 17 bases left in between. This CDR3 is 14 amino acids long. CDR3 amino acids: CASSSGSLMGGYTF. CDR3 nucleotides: TGTGCCAGCAGTTCCGGGAGTCTGATGGGAGGCTACACCTTC.

This clonotype is a singleton in its sample. This chain connects TRBV12-3 or TRBV12-4 to TRBJ2-1; 7 positions agree with TRBD2. Unmatched junction bases numbered 16, after V lost 4 bases and J lost 7 bases. CDR3 length: 17 amino acids. This CDR3 is CASSSPGRQRGSNEQFF. Here the CDR3 DNA reads TGTGCCAGCAGTTCCCCCGGGCGTCAGCGGGGAAGTAATGAGCAGTTCTTC.